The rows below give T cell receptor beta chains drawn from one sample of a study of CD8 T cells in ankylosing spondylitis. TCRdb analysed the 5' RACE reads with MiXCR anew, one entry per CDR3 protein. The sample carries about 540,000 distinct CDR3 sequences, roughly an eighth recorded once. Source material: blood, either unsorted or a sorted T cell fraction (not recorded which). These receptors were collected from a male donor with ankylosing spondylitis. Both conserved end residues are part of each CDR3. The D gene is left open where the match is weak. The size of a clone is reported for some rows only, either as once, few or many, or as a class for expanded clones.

CDR3aa: CASSLAMGTDTQYF
CDR3nt: TGTGCCAGCAGTTTAGCTATGGGCACAGATACGCAGTATTTT
abundance: few
v_gene: TRBV27
len: 14
j_gene: TRBJ2-3
d_gene: .

CDR3aa: CSAGDSPLRYEQFF
CDR3nt: TGCAGTGCTGGGGACTCTCCCCTTAGGTATGAGCAGTTCTTC
abundance: .
v_gene: TRBV20-1
len: 14
j_gene: TRBJ2-1
d_gene: .

CDR3aa: CASSLAQQDYEQYF
CDR3nt: TGCGCCAGCAGCTTGGCCCAACAGGACTACGAGCAGTACTTC
abundance: few
v_gene: TRBV5-1
len: 14
j_gene: TRBJ2-7
d_gene: .

CDR3aa: CASSEVPGWDLAKNIQYF
CDR3nt: TGTGCCAGCAGTGAAGTTCCAGGGTGGGATTTAGCCAAAAACATTCAGTACTTC
abundance: .
v_gene: TRBV6-1
len: 18
j_gene: TRBJ2-4
d_gene: .

CDR3aa: CATSDFEAQGWDTQYF
CDR3nt: TGTGCCACCAGTGATTTCGAAGCGCAGGGCTGGGATACGCAGTATTTT
abundance: .
v_gene: TRBV24-1
len: 16
j_gene: TRBJ2-3
d_gene: .

CDR3aa: CASSLSWTSYEQYF
CDR3nt: TGTGCCAGCAGTTTATCGTGGACTAGCTACGAGCAGTACTTC
abundance: few
v_gene: TRBV27
len: 14
j_gene: TRBJ2-7
d_gene: TRBD2

CDR3aa: CAISDSGRSYNEQFF
CDR3nt: TGTGCCATCAGTGATAGCGGGAGATCGTACAATGAGCAGTTCTTC
abundance: many
v_gene: TRBV10-3
len: 15
j_gene: TRBJ2-1
d_gene: TRBD2

CDR3aa: CASSLMDAGGGDTQYF
CDR3nt: TGTGCCAGCAGCTTAATGGACGCGGGAGGAGGAGATACGCAGTATTTT
abundance: .
v_gene: TRBV7-2
len: 16
j_gene: TRBJ2-3
d_gene: TRBD2

CDR3aa: CASSPVAGAGTGYEQFF
CDR3nt: TGTGCCAGCAGCCCAGTCGCGGGAGCGGGGACAGGTTATGAGCAGTTCTTC
abundance: many
v_gene: TRBV4-2
len: 17
j_gene: TRBJ2-1
d_gene: .

CDR3aa: CASSYLLAGPNTGELFF
CDR3nt: TGTGCCAGCAGTTACCTACTAGCGGGGCCGAACACCGGGGAGCTGTTTTTT
abundance: many
v_gene: TRBV6-2/TRBV6-3
len: 17
j_gene: TRBJ2-2
d_gene: TRBD2

CDR3aa: CASSRSGKDTEAFF
CDR3nt: TGCGCCAGCAGCCGGAGCGGGAAGGACACTGAAGCTTTCTTT
abundance: many
v_gene: TRBV5-1
len: 14
j_gene: TRBJ1-1
d_gene: .

CDR3aa: CASSLATVGGNEQFF
CDR3nt: TGCGCCAGCAGCCTCGCTACGGTAGGTGGGAATGAGCAGTTCTTC
abundance: .
v_gene: TRBV4-1
len: 15
j_gene: TRBJ2-1
d_gene: .

CDR3aa: CASSESTQTSTGELFF
CDR3nt: TGCGCCAGCAGTGAGTCGACCCAGACGAGCACCGGGGAGCTGTTTTTT
abundance: many
v_gene: TRBV10-1
len: 16
j_gene: TRBJ2-2
d_gene: .

CDR3aa: CASSPSDSYTGELFF
CDR3nt: TGTGCCAGCAGCCCCTCGGACTCGTACACCGGGGAGCTGTTTTTT
abundance: .
v_gene: TRBV3-1
len: 15
j_gene: TRBJ2-2
d_gene: .

CDR3aa: CASGQGRGTEAFF
CDR3nt: TGTGCCAGCGGTCAGGGGAGAGGGACTGAAGCTTTCTTT
abundance: few
v_gene: TRBV12-3/TRBV12-4
len: 13
j_gene: TRBJ1-1
d_gene: .

CDR3aa: CASSPSGANEQYF
CDR3nt: TGTGCCAGCTCACCATCGGGGGCAAACGAGCAGTACTTC
abundance: few
v_gene: TRBV18
len: 13
j_gene: TRBJ2-7
d_gene: .

CDR3aa: CASTPIANGYTF
CDR3nt: TGTGCCAGCACCCCCATAGCTAATGGCTACACCTTC
abundance: .
v_gene: TRBV7-8
len: 12
j_gene: TRBJ1-2
d_gene: .

CDR3aa: CASSPRDSIQETQYF
CDR3nt: TGTGCCAGCAGCCCCCGGGACAGTATCCAAGAGACCCAGTACTTC
abundance: .
v_gene: TRBV11-1
len: 15
j_gene: TRBJ2-5
d_gene: TRBD1

CDR3aa: CSADIAYEQYF
CDR3nt: TGCAGTGCTGACATTGCCTACGAGCAGTACTTC
abundance: .
v_gene: TRBV20-1
len: 11
j_gene: TRBJ2-7
d_gene: .

CDR3aa: CASSEEAGGYRETQYF
CDR3nt: TGTGCCAGCAGTGAAGAGGCAGGGGGCTACCGGGAGACCCAGTACTTC
abundance: few
v_gene: TRBV6-1
len: 16
j_gene: TRBJ2-5
d_gene: TRBD1

CDR3aa: CSARGRNTDTQYF
CDR3nt: TGCAGCGCCAGGGGGCGGAACACAGATACGCAGTATTTT
abundance: many
v_gene: TRBV29-1
len: 13
j_gene: TRBJ2-3
d_gene: TRBD1

CDR3aa: CSARDGTDTQYF
CDR3nt: TGCAGTGCTAGGGACGGAACAGATACGCAGTATTTT
abundance: few
v_gene: TRBV20-1
len: 12
j_gene: TRBJ2-3
d_gene: .

CDR3aa: CASSHQAGLFF
CDR3nt: TGTGCCAGCAGCCACCAGGCGGGACTGTTTTTT
abundance: many
v_gene: TRBV6-6
len: 11
j_gene: TRBJ1-4
d_gene: .

CDR3aa: CASSYPSGSGSHRKFF
CDR3nt: TGTGCCAGCAGTTACCCGTCGGGTAGCGGGAGTCATCGGAAGTTCTTC
abundance: medium-sized
v_gene: TRBV6-5
len: 16
j_gene: TRBJ2-1
d_gene: TRBD2

CDR3aa: CASSIMSGASTDTQYF
CDR3nt: TGTGCCAGTAGTATAATGAGCGGGGCTAGCACAGATACGCAGTATTTT
abundance: few
v_gene: TRBV19
len: 16
j_gene: TRBJ2-3
d_gene: TRBD2

CDR3aa: CASSPGLAGRDTQYF
CDR3nt: TGTGCCAGCAGTCCCGGACTAGCGGGAAGGGATACGCAGTATTTT
abundance: .
v_gene: TRBV12-3/TRBV12-4
len: 15
j_gene: TRBJ2-3
d_gene: TRBD2

CDR3aa: CSAISVDLRGQYF
CDR3nt: TGCAGTGCCATTAGCGTTGACCTACGAGGGCAGTACTTC
abundance: few
v_gene: TRBV20-1
len: 13
j_gene: TRBJ2-7
d_gene: .

CDR3aa: CSVTDRGLSGELFF
CDR3nt: TGCAGTGTAACGGACAGGGGATTATCCGGGGAGCTGTTTTTT
abundance: many
v_gene: TRBV20-1
len: 14
j_gene: TRBJ2-2
d_gene: TRBD1

CDR3aa: CSARNPAGGGDGYTF
CDR3nt: TGCAGTGCTCGAAATCCGGCCGGGGGTGGGGATGGCTACACCTTC
abundance: many
v_gene: TRBV20-1
len: 15
j_gene: TRBJ1-2
d_gene: .

CDR3aa: CASSLRGLAATQYF
CDR3nt: TGTGCCAGCAGTTTAAGAGGCCTAGCGGCGACCCAGTACTTC
abundance: few
v_gene: TRBV27
len: 14
j_gene: TRBJ2-5
d_gene: TRBD2

CDR3aa: CASSLPIDTQYF
CDR3nt: TGTGCCAGCAGCTTACCTATAGATACGCAGTATTTT
abundance: few
v_gene: TRBV7-2
len: 12
j_gene: TRBJ2-3
d_gene: .

CDR3aa: CASSFRGFQPQHF
CDR3nt: TGTGCCAGCAGTTTCAGGGGTTTTCAGCCCCAGCATTTT
abundance: .
v_gene: TRBV3-1
len: 13
j_gene: TRBJ1-5
d_gene: .

CDR3aa: CASSVRIQETQYF
CDR3nt: TGTGCCAGCAGCGTTAGGATCCAAGAGACCCAGTACTTC
abundance: many
v_gene: TRBV9
len: 13
j_gene: TRBJ2-5
d_gene: .

CDR3aa: CASSLVGGTNWETQYF
CDR3nt: TGTGCCAGCAGCTTAGTAGGGGGGACTAACTGGGAGACCCAGTACTTC
abundance: few
v_gene: TRBV7-2
len: 16
j_gene: TRBJ2-5
d_gene: .

CDR3aa: CASSTGLNSPLHF
CDR3nt: TGTGCCAGCAGTACAGGGTTAAATTCACCCCTCCACTTT
abundance: few
v_gene: TRBV2
len: 13
j_gene: TRBJ1-6
d_gene: .

CDR3aa: CASSLFPGPYTDTQYF
CDR3nt: TGTGCCAGCAGTTTATTTCCAGGGCCGTACACAGATACGCAGTATTTT
abundance: .
v_gene: TRBV27
len: 16
j_gene: TRBJ2-3
d_gene: .

CDR3aa: CASKGDSNTGELFF
CDR3nt: TGTGCCAGCAAGGGGGATTCGAACACCGGGGAGCTGTTTTTT
abundance: .
v_gene: TRBV2
len: 14
j_gene: TRBJ2-2
d_gene: .

CDR3aa: CATSRDQRNYNEQFF
CDR3nt: TGTGCCACCTCCAGAGACCAGCGGAACTACAATGAGCAGTTCTTC
abundance: few
v_gene: TRBV15
len: 15
j_gene: TRBJ2-1
d_gene: .

CDR3aa: CASSSGQRSGETQYF
CDR3nt: TGTGCCAGCAGTTCAGGACAGCGCTCGGGAGAGACCCAGTACTTC
abundance: few
v_gene: TRBV6-5
len: 15
j_gene: TRBJ2-5
d_gene: .